This T cell receptor (beta chain) came from a study of graft-versus-host responses after intestinal transplantation. Per germline, CDR1 LNHNV and CDR2 YYDKDF (reference sequence). The CDR3 is made up of 14 amino acids. Trimming left V 0 bases short and J 6 bases short, with 8 bases between. Sequencing was performed with immunoSEQ multiplex PCR; in TCRdb, only in-frame clones are kept and a portion is missing. The sample includes over 100,000 clones, just under 95% of them seen just once. General observations from the study: Some GvH clones appeared in ileal mucosa or blood before recipient bone marrow.

Comment on this clone: Its antigen is still unknown.

The input for sequencing was unstimulated CD4+ T cells sorted from spleen or lymph node cells, taken before intestinal transplant. This receptor was obtained from a human donor who received an intestinal transplant. The J gene is TRBJ2-2, the V gene TRBV15; no definite D call. The CDR3 here is CATSRDRSAGELFF. CDR3 nucleotides: TGTGCCACCAGCAGAGATAGGTCGGCCGGGGAGCTGTTTTTT. The variable domain in full, with the rest retrieved from reference TRBV15 and TRBJ2-2, is DAMVIQNPRYQVTQFGKPVTLSCSQTLNHNVMYWYQQKSSQAPKLLFHYYDKDFNNEADTPDNFQSRRPNTSFCFLDIRSPGLGDTAMYLCATSRDRSAGELFFGEGSRLTVL.